This entry concerns a single TCR beta chain. The specificity of this receptor is unknown. Base qualities are not at hand, and no much larger clone is one base apart. Trimming removed 0 bases from V and 0 bases from J, leaving 18 bases between the germline ends. Via the germline V gene, CDR1 is MRHNA and CDR2 SNTAGT. The CDR3 covers 19 residues, taking in both the cysteine and the phenylalanine. Here the CDR3 DNA is all that survives: 57 bases in frame from base 1. For sequencing, an Illumina NovaSeq 6000 was employed. cDNA libraries for TCRalpha and TCRbeta were prepared by 5'RACE using constant-segment primers, with sample barcodes and unique molecular identifiers added. Trizol reagent was used to extract RNA from every sample. The libraries were amplified in two PCR steps, and the second step added a second sample barcode and Illumina TruSeq adapters. The libraries were sequenced on an Illumina NovaSeq using 2 x 150 bp paired-end reads. In the source study's methods: Reads were demultiplexed and collapsed into UMI-guided consensus sequences with migec v1.2.7. Using mixcr v2.1.11, UMI consensuses were aligned to TRA and TRB V and J templates and then assembled into clonotypes. A clonotype was counted as expanded or contracted only if both edgeR and NoisET called the change significant, with noise models trained on biological replicates. For edgeR calls, the cutoffs were a false discovery rate-adjusted p below 0.01 and a log2 fold-change threshold of 1. As an exploratory analysis of dynamics, PCA with hierarchical clustering was applied to max-normalized trajectories of the 1000 most abundant clonotypes. Separately sequenced CD4+ and CD8+ repertoires were used to assign a CD4 or CD8 phenotype to each responding clone. TCRdb handled the public reads itself, with Q25 trimming in fastp and clone calling in MiXCR, and kept productive beta chains. All rows with the same CDR3 protein become a single entry with the most common DNA and genes. The V and J calls were determined by TCRdb, not by the authors. For this sample the table gives around 300,000 distinct CDR3 sequences, of which about an eighth were detected only once. The leading ten clones occupy about a fifth of the sample.

Ficoll-Paque density gradient centrifugation was the method used to isolate PBMCs. The source of the sample is a study of T-cell memory formation after mild COVID-19 (dated by TCRdb to the early 2020s). Study-level background: TCR sequence clusters from the two donors were largely donor specific. Longitudinal TCRalpha and TCRbeta repertoire sequencing tracked T-cell clones expanding and contracting after mild COVID-19 in a couple of donors. The cohort comprised two young, previously healthy adult volunteers, one female and one male.

What the research found in general, with its limitations: The study included only a couple of mild cases, and larger cohorts that include severe cases with pre-infection samples were judged to be necessary. Balanced CD4/CD8 phenotypes were observed for clones contracting from day 15 to 85, whereas a bias towards CD4+ was observed for a second wave of clones expanding from day 15 to 37. Contracting CD4+ clones appeared mostly in the CM and EM memory subsets, whereas CD8+ clones were enriched in EMRA. The second-wave clones that peaked on day 37 were not confirmed to be SARS-CoV-2 specific. Some responding clones were found in pre-infection memory, which suggests that pre-existing cross-reactive memory T cells took part in the SARS-CoV-2 response.

The sample consisted of PBMCs or a T cell subset sorted from them (not recorded which). This receptor chain uses TRBV6-4 and TRBJ2-1, with the D segment possibly TRBD1 or TRBD2, each aligning over 5 bases. This clonotype was sampled from a man aged 18-30 years who had mild COVID-19 (a few samples of this study predate the infection). The sample titles of this study are shuffled in the database, so cell type and time point are left out; the donor was told from shared clones. The DNA sequence is TGTGCCAGCAGTGACTCGGGCCGGGGCCCAGAGAGCTCCTACAATGAGCAGTTCTTC. It is translated as CASSDSGRGPESSYNEQFF.